The 9 T cell receptor beta chains given below trace back to one sample, sequenced in a study of preoperative IRX-2 immunotherapy in early breast cancer. Clones were sequenced by immunoSEQ multiplex PCR, and TCRdb holds only the in-frame ones, with some missing. The sample includes roughly 62,000 clones, roughly 94% of them seen just once. Treatment reported: preoperative locoregional IRX-2 cytokine immunotherapy. The sample was taken from a patient treated with IRX-2 immunotherapy. The receptors come from a human donor with breast cancer.

In this sample, this clone turned up a few times. The V and J genes are TRBV28 and TRBJ2-2; D is ambiguous. The CDR3 runs to 12 residues. The V gene lost 4 bases and the J gene lost 5 bases, with 5 bases spanning the gap. The germline V gene encodes CDR1 MDHEN and CDR2 SYDVKM. Written as DNA, the CDR3 is TGTGCCAGCAGTTATAGGACCGGGGAGCTGTTTTTT. Translated, it gives CASSYRTGELFF. Drawing the rest from reference TRBV28 and TRBJ2-2, the complete variable domain is DVKVTQSSRYLVKRTGEKVFLECVQDMDHENMFWYRQDPGLGLRLIYFSYDVKMKEKGDIPEGYSVSREKKERFSLILESASTNQTSMYLCASSYRTGELFFGEGSRLTVL.

The V gene is TRBV19, the J gene TRBJ1-1; D is undetermined. CDR1 LNHDA and CDR2 SQIVND come from the germline V gene (reference sequence). Trimming left V 7 bases short and J 0 bases short, with 9 bases between. This CDR3 is 13 amino acids long. The CDR3 spells CASTWTVNTEAFF. DNA for the CDR3: TGTGCCAGTACCTGGACCGTGAACACTGAAGCTTTCTTT.

The V call is TRBV7-2, the J call TRBJ2-5; TRBD2 aligns across 9 bases. This CDR3 comprises 16 residues. V lost 2 bases to trimming and J lost 4 bases; unmatched junction nucleotides: 8. Germline V CDR1 and CDR2: SGHTA, FQGNSA. The CDR3 loop reads CASSLMLRGGSETQYF. CDR3 nucleotides: TGTGCCAGCAGCTTAATGTTGCGGGGGGGCTCAGAGACCCAGTACTTC.

The V and J genes are TRBV4-2 and TRBJ2-1, with TRBD2 matching over 9 bases. From germline, CDR1 is LGHNA and CDR2 YNFKEQ. The CDR3 spans 17 residues. V was pared by 1 base and J by 5 bases, with 9 bases of the junction left unmatched. The CDR3 region is CASSQVSRTSEHNEQFF. CDR3 bases: TGTGCCAGCAGCCAAGTTTCTCGGACTAGCGAGCACAATGAGCAGTTCTTC.

The chain couples TRBV11-3 to TRBJ2-2; D remains ambiguous. The CDR3 runs to 14 residues. Germline CDR1 and CDR2: SGHNT and YENEEA. Trimming left V 5 bases short and J 1 base short, with 8 bases between. Here the CDR3 DNA reads TGTGCCAGCAGCCGTAATCGGAACACCGGGGAGCTGTTTTTT. It translates to CASSRNRNTGELFF.

The V call is TRBV7-9, the J call TRBJ2-7, with 8 bases matching TRBD1. Germline V gene lookup returns CDR1 SEHNR and CDR2 FQNEAQ (reference sequence). The CDR3 extends over 15 amino acids. V lost 2 bases to trimming and J lost 6 bases; unmatched junction nucleotides: 9. Here the CDR3 reads CASSLWSRGLSEQYF. As DNA, the CDR3 is TGTGCCAGCAGCTTATGGTCCAGGGGGCTAAGCGAGCAGTACTTC.

The chain has TRBV19 and TRBJ1-2; perhaps TRBD1 as D (5 bases). The V and J ends lost 5 bases and 4 bases respectively, with 11 bases between them. The CDR3 has 13 amino acids. Germline CDR1 and CDR2: LNHDA and SQIVND (reference sequence). CDR3 in amino acids: CASSPEGLYGYTF. CDR3 bases: TGTGCCAGTAGTCCCGAGGGGCTCTATGGCTACACCTTC.

V gene TRBV5-4 combines with J gene TRBJ2-2; no clear D gene. Germline CDR1 and CDR2: SGHNT and YYREEE (reference sequence). Trimming removed 4 bases at V and 2 bases at J, with 12 bases between. This CDR3 region has 15 residues. The DNA of the CDR3 is TGTGCCAGCAGCCGCGCACGTACCAACACCGGGGAGCTGTTTTTT. Amino acids: CASSRARTNTGELFF.

The chain employs TRBV4-2 and TRBJ1-2; D gene unclear. Germline V gene data show CDR1 as LGHNA and CDR2 as YNFKEQ. Between the trimmed V and J ends, which lost 4 bases and 0 bases, there was a span of 21 bases. CDR3 size: 18 residues. Written as DNA, the CDR3 is TGTGCCAGCAGCCTGATACCTGCGTTGGGCCGAGCTAACTATGGCTACACCTTC. This encodes CASSLIPALGRANYGYTF.